What follows are 28 T cell receptor beta chains derived from one specimen sequenced in a study of cytomegalovirus exposure and HLA in healthy donors. PCR primers comprised 60 Vbeta and 13 Jbeta primers. Some clones are missing from TCRdb's copy, which holds only in-frame ones; the method was immunoSEQ multiplex PCR. The sample holds some 120,000 clones, under 85% seen once. Sequenced: PBMCs. The receptors come from a woman between 45 and 65 years old in good health and CMV-seropositive.

The V gene is TRBV18, the J gene TRBJ1-3; a possible D gene is TRBD1 (6 bases). The germline V gene has CDR1 KGHSH and CDR2 LQKENI. There are 15 residues in the CDR3. V lost 2 bases and J 6 bases, leaving 14 bases between the germline ends. CDR3 residues: CASSPWSRGPNTIYF. The CDR3 DNA sequence: TGTGCCAGCTCACCATGGTCCAGGGGCCCAAACACCATATATTTT.

The V and J genes are TRBV2 and TRBJ1-5; possible D gene TRBD1, 6 bases. The germline V gene encodes CDR1 SNHLY and CDR2 FYNNEI. This CDR3 is built from 15 residues. V gave up 4 bases and J gave up 0 bases, with 10 bases separating them. The CDR3 nucleotides are TGTGCCAGCAGTGGACAGGTAAATAGCAATCAGCCCCAGCATTTT. Translation: CASSGQVNSNQPQHF.

The chain is built from TRBV11-2 and TRBJ1-6; a possible D gene is TRBD1 (6 bases). Germline CDR1 SGHAT, CDR2 FQNNGV. V was cut by 5 bases and J by 11 bases, with 13 bases left in between. The CDR3 extends over 13 amino acids. Here the CDR3 DNA reads TGTGCCAGCAGCCGACCCACAGGGACACCCCTCCACTTT. Its translation is CASSRPTGTPLHF.

This chain joins TRBV19 and TRBJ1-2; perhaps TRBD1 as D (5 bases). Germline-derived CDR1 and CDR2 are LNHDA and SQIVND (reference sequence). The V end lost 7 bases, the J end lost 5 bases, and 11 bases lay between the germline ends. The CDR3 has 12 residues. CDR3 residues: CASTGAMYGYTF. The CDR3, as DNA: TGTGCCAGTACTGGGGCGATGTATGGCTACACCTTC.

The V call is TRBV19, the J call TRBJ1-5; D is possibly TRBD1 (5 bases). Germline V gene data show CDR1 as LNHDA and CDR2 as SQIVND (reference sequence). The CDR3 runs to 16 residues. Trimming took 7 bases from V and 0 from J, leaving 16 bases between them. This CDR3 is CASKEQGRYSNQPQHF. The CDR3 DNA reads TGTGCCAGTAAGGAGCAGGGCAGGTATAGCAATCAGCCCCAGCATTTT.

The V and J genes are TRBV7-2 and TRBJ1-1, with D possibly being TRBD1 (5 bases). Germline loops: CDR1 SGHTA, CDR2 FQGNSA. V lost 5 bases to trimming and J lost 6 bases, with 19 bases between them. This CDR3 is 15 amino acids long. The DNA for the CDR3 is TGTGCCAGCAGCGCGTACCCGGGGGGTAGGGCTGAAGCTTTCTTT. This sequence encodes CASSAYPGGRAEAFF.

This clone was found a few times. The chain combines TRBV4-1 with TRBJ2-2; 11 bases agree with TRBD1. Germline CDR1 reads MGHRA; CDR2 reads YSYEKL. This CDR3 has 16 amino acids. J was trimmed by 2 bases and V by 6 bases; bases with no gene match: 5. In DNA, the CDR3 is TGCGCCAGCAGTCGGGGACAGGGGGGCAACACCGGGGAGCTGTTTTTT. Translated, it gives CASSRGQGGNTGELFF.

The J gene is TRBJ1-4, the V gene TRBV5-6; 9 positions match TRBD1. Germline CDR1 reads SGHDT; CDR2 reads YYEEEE. CDR3 size: 15 residues. V was pared by 4 bases and J by 4 bases, with 5 bases of the junction left unmatched. The DNA for the CDR3 is TGTGCCAGCAGCGTTTACAGGGGGCGTAATGAAAAACTGTTTTTT. This encodes CASSVYRGRNEKLFF.

V is TRBV6-1 and J is TRBJ1-5; TRBD1 aligns across 7 bases. Unmatched junction bases numbered 10, after V lost 4 bases and J lost 4 bases. The CDR3 covers 16 residues. Germline V gene lookup returns CDR1 MNHNS and CDR2 SASEGT. The CDR3 DNA sequence: TGTGCCAGCAGTGCCGACAGGGTCGGCTGGAATCAGCCCCAGCATTTT. Amino acid sequence: CASSADRVGWNQPQHF.

The gene calls are TRBV7-9 and TRBJ2-7; tentatively, D is TRBD1 (6 bases). V shed 5 bases and J shed 9 bases, with 11 bases lying between them. CDR3 length: 11 amino acids. CDR1 is SEHNR, CDR2 FQNEAQ, per germline (reference sequence). The CDR3 is CASSRSGVQYF. In nucleotides, the CDR3 is TGTGCCAGCAGCCGCTCAGGGGTGCAGTACTTC.

This sequence joins TRBV10-3 and TRBJ2-1; 8 bases are a match to TRBD2. The CDR3 extends over 13 amino acids. Germline CDR1 and CDR2: ENHRY and SYGVKD. The V and J ends lost 9 bases and 4 bases, in that order; junction bases with no gene match: 5. CDR3 nucleotides: TGTGCCATGAGCGGGGGAAAGTACAATGAGCAGTTCTTC. This codes for CAMSGGKYNEQFF.

This clone occurred a few times. The V and J genes are TRBV6-1 and TRBJ2-3; a possible D gene is TRBD2 (6 bases). Germline-derived CDR1 and CDR2 are MNHNS and SASEGT. V lost 3 bases and J 6 bases, leaving 10 bases between the germline ends. The CDR3 spans 13 residues. CDR3 sequence (DNA): TGTGCCAGCAGTGAGGCGGGGCGCGATACGCAGTATTTT. It specifies CASSEAGRDTQYF.

This clone was counted only a few times. CDR3 residues: CASSLRRNTGELFF. The DNA of the CDR3 is TGCGCCAGCAGCTTGCGGAGGAACACCGGGGAGCTGTTTTTT. V and J are TRBV5-1 and TRBJ2-2; D ambiguous. The CDR3 runs 14 residues. Per germline, CDR1 SGHRS and CDR2 YFSETQ. V gave up 1 base and J gave up 1 base, with 5 bases separating them. Based on the CDR3 plus reference TRBV5-1 and TRBJ2-2, the full variable domain is KAGVTQTPRYLIKTRGQQVTLSCSPISGHRSVSWYQQTPGQGLQFLFEYFSETQRNKGNFPGRFSGRQFSNSRSEMNVSTLELGDSALYLCASSLRRNTGELFFGEGSRLTVL.

This clone was seen a handful of times. V and J are TRBV9 and TRBJ2-1, with D unclear. The CDR3 runs to 14 residues. Germline V gene lookup returns CDR1 SGDLS and CDR2 YYNGEE. Between the trimmed V and J ends, which lost 0 bases and 9 bases, there was a span of 13 bases. CDR3 nucleotide sequence: TGTGCCAGCAGCGTAGGTGATTTAACGGGTGAGCAGTTCTTC. It specifies CASSVGDLTGEQFF.

This clone was observed a few times. This chain uses TRBV4-2 with TRBJ2-7, with TRBD1 identical over 7 bases. From germline, CDR1 is LGHNA and CDR2 YNFKEQ. This CDR3 contains 17 residues. V gave up 1 base and J gave up 3 bases; unmatched junction bases: 12. The CDR3 sequence: CASSQGGGQPSGYEQYF. The CDR3 DNA is TGTGCCAGCAGCCAAGGAGGGGGACAGCCCTCCGGCTACGAGCAGTACTTC.

This clone was detected only once. This sequence joins TRBV27 and TRBJ1-5; no definite D call. In germline, CDR1 is MNHEY, CDR2 SMNVEV (reference sequence). The CDR3 runs to 13 residues. Trimming took off 5 bases at V and 5 bases at J, with 10 bases between the two ends. CDR3 sequence (DNA): TGTGCCAGCAGTGCGGATGTATATCAGCCCCAGCATTTT. Its protein product is CASSADVYQPQHF.

V is TRBV9 and J is TRBJ2-1; 14 bases match TRBD2. Losses at the gene ends were 0 bases for V and 10 bases for J; bases not matched to a gene: 6. The CDR3 covers 16 residues. Germline assignment: CDR1 SGDLS and CDR2 YYNGEE. The CDR3 coding sequence is TGTGCCAGCAGCGTAGAGGGATGGACTAGCGGGGGGGAGCAGTTCTTC. Translating it yields CASSVEGWTSGGEQFF.

The chain is built from TRBV4-2 and TRBJ2-3; D call uncertain. V shed 3 bases and J shed 0 bases, with 4 bases lying between them. Germline V gives CDR1 LGHNA, CDR2 YNFKEQ. The CDR3 runs to 13 residues. The CDR3 sequence is CASSQSSTDTQYF. The CDR3 DNA reads as TGTGCCAGCAGCCAGAGCAGCACAGATACGCAGTATTTT.

This clone was found a few times. J is TRBJ1-1 and V is TRBV18; 11 bases fit TRBD1. CDR3 size: 15 residues. After removal of 5 bases from V and 2 bases from J, the junction contained 4 bases not matched to a gene. The germline V gene has CDR1 KGHSH and CDR2 LQKENI. The CDR3 nucleotides are TGTGCCAGCTCAGGACAGGGGGCCGAAAACACTGAAGCTTTCTTT. This gives the protein CASSGQGAENTEAFF.

The chain is built from TRBV7-9 and TRBJ1-2; the D gene is possibly TRBD1 (5 bases). Per the germline V gene, CDR1 is SEHNR and CDR2 is FQNEAQ (reference sequence). V was trimmed by 5 bases and J by 0 bases, leaving 16 bases between them. The CDR3 is 16 residues long. The CDR3 sequence is CASSPRAQASNYGYTF. The CDR3, as DNA: TGTGCCAGCAGCCCTCGGGCACAGGCCTCTAACTATGGCTACACCTTC.

This clone showed up just once. The chain joins TRBV25-1 to TRBJ2-2; a possible D gene is TRBD1 (6 bases). The CDR3 length is 12 residues. Per the germline V gene, CDR1 is MGHDK and CDR2 is SYGVNS. V gave up 11 bases and J gave up 6 bases, with 13 bases separating them. CDR3: CAGSGVSGELFF. The CDR3 DNA reads TGTGCCGGCTCAGGGGTTTCCGGGGAGCTGTTTTTT.

The gene calls are TRBV19 and TRBJ2-1, with D hard to call. Germline loops: CDR1 LNHDA, CDR2 SQIVND (reference sequence). The CDR3 has 15 amino acids. V was cut by 3 bases and J by 5 bases, with 14 bases left in between. CDR3 coding DNA: TGTGCCAGTAGTATCGGCCTGAGGAGCGACAATGAGCAGTTCTTC. Amino acid sequence: CASSIGLRSDNEQFF.

This clone turned up a few times. The CDR3 sequence: CASKTGNYGYTF. The CDR3 DNA sequence: TGTGCCAGTAAAACGGGGAACTATGGCTACACCTTC. V is TRBV19 and J is TRBJ1-2; no clear D. The CDR3 sequence is 12 residues long. Deletions cut 7 bases from V and 2 bases from J, with 8 bases between. CDR1 is LNHDA, CDR2 SQIVND, per germline (reference sequence). Full variable domain (outside the CDR3, taken from reference TRBV19 and TRBJ1-2): DGGITQSPKYLFRKEGQNVTLSCEQNLNHDAMYWYRQDPGQGLRLIYYSQIVNDFQKGDIAEGYSVSREKKESFPLTVTSAQKNPTAFYLCASKTGNYGYTFGSGTRLTVV.

The V call is TRBV5-4, the J call TRBJ1-3, with D possibly being TRBD1 (6 bases). The CDR3 loop spans 16 amino acids. V dropped 3 bases and J dropped 0 bases, with 13 bases sitting between them. The germline gives CDR1 SGHNT, CDR2 YYREEE (reference sequence). This CDR3 is CASSSTGMSSGNTIYF. The CDR3 nucleotides are TGTGCCAGCAGCTCGACAGGAATGTCCTCTGGAAACACCATATATTTT.

This sequence joins TRBV5-6 and TRBJ1-6, with D possibly TRBD1 on 5 matching bases. The V end lost 6 bases, the J end lost 9 bases, and 13 bases lay between the germline ends. The germline V gene has CDR1 SGHDT and CDR2 YYEEEE. This CDR3 is built from 13 residues. CDR3 DNA: TGTGCCAGCAACAATATCCAGGGTTCACCCCTCCACTTT. The encoded protein is CASNNIQGSPLHF.

V and J are TRBV11-3 and TRBJ2-3, with D possibly being TRBD2 (6 bases). In germline, CDR1 is SGHNT, CDR2 YENEEA. The CDR3 totals 14 residues. The ends were cut back, 3 bases at V and 5 bases at J, with 12 bases in the middle. The CDR3 bases are TGTGCCAGCAGCTTTCGGGGGTGGGAAGATACGCAGTATTTT. It yields the protein CASSFRGWEDTQYF.

The chain employs TRBV5-1 and TRBJ1-4; the match to TRBD1 covers 9 bases. After removal of 2 bases from V and 7 bases from J, the junction contained 3 bases not matched to a gene. CDR1 and CDR2 (germline): SGHRS, YFSETQ. The CDR3 runs 14 residues. CDR3 sequence reads: CASSFTGGGEKLFF. CDR3 nucleotide sequence: TGCGCCAGCAGCTTCACAGGGGGCGGTGAAAAACTGTTTTTT.

The chain joins TRBV30 to TRBJ2-7, with 12 positions matching TRBD1. Germline loops: CDR1 GTSNPN, CDR2 SVGIG (reference sequence). The CDR3 sequence is 15 residues long. V trimming: 2 bases; J trimming: 3 bases; junction bases outside the gene matches: 5. CDR3 sequence (DNA): TGTGCCTGGAGTAAGGGACAGGGGGCGGTCTACGAGCAGTACTTC. Its translation: CAWSKGQGAVYEQYF.